Detailed here is one T cell receptor (beta chain). Its antigen is not known. This sample stems from a study of T-cell reconstitution after alpha-beta-depleted transplantation in children. Whole-study findings and limits: Once a year had passed after transplant, T-cell counts and diversity came mostly from newly produced T cells. About two months after transplant, alpha-beta T cells reportedly came from several hundred expanded graft clones. After transplant, high TCRbeta diversity at day 60 in some patients arose from surviving recipient T cells and thymic progenitors.

Unique molecular identifiers were used in preparing the TCRbeta library. MiXCR, run by TCRdb on the PCR reads, gives a single entry per CDR3 protein. The profile shows around 580,000 distinct CDR3 sequences, 20% to 30% of them singletons. CDR1 and CDR2 (germline): DFQATT, SNEGSKA (reference sequence). The CDR3 is 15 amino acids. V gave up 6 bases and J gave up 0 bases, with 16 bases separating them. This chain links TRBV20-1 with TRBJ2-3; no clear D. Specimen: PBMCs, collected before TCRalphabeta/CD19-depleted stem cell transplant. The clonotype originates from a boy in the first two years of life with Wiskott-Aldrich syndrome, due to receive a stem cell transplant. The CDR3 loop is CSARKDVWSTDTQYF. For the CDR3, the DNA is TGCAGTGCAAGAAAGGACGTATGGAGCACAGATACGCAGTATTTT.